Below, 24 T cell receptor beta chains from the same sample are listed, as sequenced in a study of cytomegalovirus exposure and HLA in healthy donors. Some clones are missing from TCRdb's copy, which holds only in-frame ones; the method was immunoSEQ multiplex PCR. The repertoire has 150,000 or so clones, roughly 93% of them found once; the top ten carry less than 2%. The source material was PBMCs. All receptors derive from a man between 18 and 29 years old in good health and CMV-seropositive.

V and J are TRBV4-1 and TRBJ1-1; D unresolved. CDR3 length: 14 amino acids. CDR1 and CDR2 from the germline V gene are MGHRA and YSYEKL. V shed 1 base and J shed 5 bases, with 11 bases lying between them. CDR3 DNA: TGCGCCAGCAGCCAAGCCCCTGGCAGGACTGAAGCTTTCTTT. Translating it yields CASSQAPGRTEAFF.

The J gene is TRBJ2-7, the V gene TRBV10-3; maybe TRBD1 (5 bases). This CDR3 contains 13 residues. V was clipped by 3 bases and J by 6 bases, with 12 bases between them. Per the germline V gene, CDR1 is ENHRY and CDR2 is SYGVKD. CDR3: CAISDPGPGEQYF. The CDR3 DNA follows: TGTGCCATCAGTGACCCAGGGCCAGGCGAGCAGTACTTC.

This chain joins TRBV21-1 and TRBJ2-3; the DNA was not compared with TRBD2, the D call given in the table. TRBV21-1 is an annotated pseudogene. The CDR3 is 19 residues long. CDR3 protein: CASSKERGRSSGRTDTQYF. Here the CDR3 DNA reads TGTGCCAGCAGCAAAGAAAGGGGTAGGTCTAGCGGGAGGACAGATACGCAGTATTTT.

The chain is built from TRBV9 and TRBJ2-2; tentative D call: TRBD2 (5 bases). Between the trimmed V and J ends, which lost 3 bases and 5 bases, there was a span of 5 bases. Looked up from germline, CDR1 is SGDLS and CDR2 is YYNGEE. The CDR3 contains 12 residues. CDR3 amino acids: CASSGGTGELFF. The CDR3 nucleotides are TGTGCCAGCAGCGGCGGGACCGGGGAGCTGTTTTTT.

V and J are TRBV9 and TRBJ2-2, with D possibly matching TRBD2 (5 bases). V was shortened by 0 bases and J by 0 bases, with 9 bases between the two germline ends. The CDR3 loop spans 16 amino acids. Germline loops: CDR1 SGDLS, CDR2 YYNGEE. The chain's CDR3 is CASSVGGSSNTGELFF. In nucleotides, the CDR3 is TGTGCCAGCAGCGTAGGTGGGAGCTCGAACACCGGGGAGCTGTTTTTT. Combining the CDR3 with reference TRBV9 and TRBJ2-2 gives the whole variable domain DSGVTQTPKHLITATGQRVTLRCSPRSGDLSVYWYQQSLDQGLQFLIQYYNGEERAKGNILERFSAQQFPDLHSELNLSSLELGDSALYFCASSVGGSSNTGELFFGEGSRLTVL.

The chain employs TRBV7-8 and TRBJ2-5; D might be TRBD2 (5 bases). Germline-derived CDR1 and CDR2 are SGHVS and FQNEAQ. The CDR3 loop spans 13 amino acids. V lost 1 base to trimming and J lost 5 bases, with 8 bases between them. DNA for the CDR3: TGTGCCAGCAGCTTAGTTTGGACTGAGACCCAGTACTTC. Its protein is CASSLVWTETQYF. Filled out from reference TRBV7-8 and TRBJ2-5, the complete variable domain reads GAGVSQSPRYKVAKRGQDVALRCDPISGHVSLFWYQQALGQGPEFLTYFQNEAQLDKSGLPSDRFFAERPEGSVSTLKIQRTQQEDSAVYLCASSLVWTETQYFGPGTRLLVL.

The rearrangement links TRBV30 to TRBJ1-1; 7 bases align to TRBD1. After removal of 8 bases from V and 7 bases from J, the junction contained 4 bases not matched to a gene. The CDR3 loop spans 10 amino acids. The germline gives CDR1 GTSNPN, CDR2 SVGIG (reference sequence). In nucleotides, the CDR3 is TGTGCCGGAAACAGGGGTGAAGCTTTCTTT. It translates to CAGNRGEAFF.

V gene TRBV7-9 combines with J gene TRBJ2-1, with TRBD2 matching 8 bases. V gave up 5 bases and J gave up 0 bases; unmatched junction bases: 6. Germline V gene data show CDR1 as SEHNR and CDR2 as FQNEAQ (reference sequence). This CDR3 has 16 amino acids. CDR3 region: CASSPTSGTSYNEQFF. CDR3 coding DNA: TGTGCCAGCAGCCCTACTAGCGGTACCTCCTACAATGAGCAGTTCTTC.

The chain joins TRBV28 to TRBJ2-1; D possibly corresponds to TRBD1 (6 bases). The CDR3 is 15 residues long. CDR1 MDHEN and CDR2 SYDVKM come from the germline V gene. Trimming took 6 bases from V and 2 from J, leaving 14 bases between them. The CDR3 nucleotides read TGTGCCAGCAGGATACAGGGCCGACCCTACAATGAGCAGTTCTTC. Translation: CASRIQGRPYNEQFF.

This chain links TRBV15 with TRBJ2-3; 12 positions agree with TRBD2. CDR3 length equals 15 residues. From germline, CDR1 is LNHNV and CDR2 YYDKDF (reference sequence). With V trimmed by 3 bases and J by 6 bases, 4 bases remained unmatched. CDR3 amino acids: CATSRTSGSFDTQYF. CDR3 sequence (DNA): TGTGCCACCAGCAGGACTAGCGGGAGTTTTGATACGCAGTATTTT.

The V and J genes are TRBV27 and TRBJ1-2, with a weak D call TRBD1 (6 bases). CDR3 length: 14 residues. V shed 6 bases and J shed 3 bases, with 14 bases lying between them. Germline V gene sequence: CDR1 MNHEY, CDR2 SMNVEV (reference sequence). Here the CDR3 DNA reads TGTGCCAGCAGCGGGGGGCCCAACTACTATGGCTACACCTTC. It encodes CASSGGPNYYGYTF.

This clone was detected once. The chain carries TRBV15 and TRBJ1-2; D gene ambiguous. Germline-derived CDR1 and CDR2 are LNHNV and YYDKDF (reference sequence). V lost 4 bases and J lost 7, with 16 bases in between. The CDR3 spans 14 residues. The CDR3 is CATSTALYSFGYTF. The CDR3 DNA reads TGTGCCACCAGCACCGCGCTATACAGTTTTGGCTACACCTTC.

The genes are TRBV7-8 and TRBJ2-7, with D possibly being TRBD1 (5 bases). This CDR3 is built from 15 residues. V lost 1 base to trimming and J lost 0 bases, with 10 bases between them. Per germline, CDR1 SGHVS and CDR2 FQNEAQ. The CDR3 DNA is TGTGCCAGCAGCTTAGGGGGCCAGGGCTCCTACGAGCAGTACTTC. Translated, it gives CASSLGGQGSYEQYF.

V usage is TRBV7-2 and J usage is TRBJ2-7, with TRBD1 identical over 10 bases. The CDR3 has 12 amino acids. After removal of 5 bases from V and 6 bases from J, the junction contained 1 base not matched to a gene. Per the germline V gene, CDR1 is SGHTA and CDR2 is FQGNSA. The CDR3 region is CASSRTGGEQYF. In DNA, the CDR3 is TGTGCCAGCAGCCGGACAGGGGGCGAGCAGTACTTC.

This clone is a singleton in its sample. The CDR3 DNA is TGTGCCAGTATGACAGGAGACTACGAGCAGTACTTC. It is translated as CASMTGDYEQYF. V gene TRBV6-5 combines with J gene TRBJ2-7; D perhaps matches TRBD1 (6 bases). V lost 9 bases to trimming and J lost 3 bases, with 12 bases between them. CDR3 length equals 12 residues. CDR1 and CDR2 from the germline V gene are MNHEY and SVGAGI.

The chain couples TRBV2 to TRBJ1-2; D gene unclear. This CDR3 spans 13 amino acids. Trimming took off 5 bases at V and 4 bases at J, with 11 bases between the two ends. The V gene's germline CDR1 is SNHLY and CDR2 FYNNEI. CDR3 DNA: TGTGCCAGCAGTCCTTCGGGATCCTATGGCTACACCTTC. Its translation: CASSPSGSYGYTF.

The gene calls are TRBV7-9 and TRBJ1-5; D gene uncertain. The germline V and J ends were trimmed by 4 bases and 7 bases, with 8 bases remaining between them. This CDR3 contains 12 residues. Germline lookup yields CDR1 SEHNR and CDR2 FQNEAQ (reference sequence). Here the CDR3 reads CASSSSGQPQHF. The CDR3 DNA sequence: TGTGCCAGCAGCTCCTCCGGGCAGCCCCAGCATTTT.

This clone turned up a few times. The chain joins TRBV7-9 to TRBJ2-6; perhaps TRBD2 as D (5 bases). Germline V gene data show CDR1 as SEHNR and CDR2 as FQNEAQ (reference sequence). The CDR3 loop spans 15 amino acids. Trimming left V 5 bases short and J 0 bases short, with 8 bases between. The DNA for the CDR3 is TGTGCCAGCAGCGCTCGGGGCTCTGGGGCCAACGTCCTGACTTTC. Translating it yields CASSARGSGANVLTF.

This clone was detected once. The chain joins TRBV5-5 to TRBJ2-1; tentative D call: TRBD1 (7 bases). The CDR3 runs 16 residues. Trimming removed 2 bases from V and 0 bases from J, with 12 bases in between. Germline V lookup: CDR1 SGHKS, CDR2 YYEKEE (reference sequence). CDR3 region: CASSFGGGSSYNEQFF. CDR3 in DNA: TGTGCCAGCAGCTTTGGAGGGGGCAGCTCCTACAATGAGCAGTTCTTC.

The rearrangement links TRBV5-1 to TRBJ2-1; the D is unclear. Germline loops: CDR1 SGHRS, CDR2 YFSETQ. The CDR3 is made up of 14 amino acids. The V and J ends lost 0 bases and 4 bases respectively, with 8 bases between them. CDR3 amino acids: CASSLAVSYNEQFF. DNA of the CDR3: TGCGCCAGCAGCTTGGCTGTATCGTACAATGAGCAGTTCTTC.

V gene TRBV7-2 combines with J gene TRBJ2-7; TRBD2 aligns across 9 bases. The CDR3 runs to 15 residues. The V gene end was trimmed by 2 bases and the J gene end by 2 bases; junction bases not matched to a gene: 4. Germline V gene sequence: CDR1 SGHTA, CDR2 FQGNSA. The CDR3 coding sequence is TGTGCCAGCAGCTTAACCGCGGGAGGGCCCTACGAGCAGTACTTC. The encoded protein is CASSLTAGGPYEQYF.

The gene calls are TRBV12-2 and TRBJ2-2; TRBD1, the table's D call, lacks a check against the DNA. TRBV12-2 is described as a pseudogene. The CDR3 sequence is 17 residues long. The CDR3 DNA reads TGTGCAAGTCGCCTAAGAGGGACAGGGGTGAAGGCCGGGGAGCTGTTTTTT. Its translation is CASRLRGTGVKAGELFF.

The chain has TRBV7-2 and TRBJ2-7, with 9 positions matching TRBD2. The CDR3 runs to 14 residues. V shed 3 bases, J shed 6 bases, and the junction held 6 bases outside the gene matches. Germline V gene data show CDR1 as SGHTA and CDR2 as FQGNSA. The DNA of the CDR3 is TGTGCCAGCAGCTTCGTCCTAGCGGGAAGCGAGCAGTACTTC. Residues: CASSFVLAGSEQYF.

This chain joins TRBV9 and TRBJ2-3; 11 positions agree with TRBD2. CDR3 length equals 17 residues. After removal of 3 bases from V and 3 bases from J, the junction contained 9 bases not matched to a gene. Germline loops: CDR1 SGDLS, CDR2 YYNGEE. The CDR3 coding sequence is TGTGCCAGCAGCGCCACACCCGGGACTAGCGGTACAGATACGCAGTATTTT. Amino acid sequence: CASSATPGTSGTDTQYF.